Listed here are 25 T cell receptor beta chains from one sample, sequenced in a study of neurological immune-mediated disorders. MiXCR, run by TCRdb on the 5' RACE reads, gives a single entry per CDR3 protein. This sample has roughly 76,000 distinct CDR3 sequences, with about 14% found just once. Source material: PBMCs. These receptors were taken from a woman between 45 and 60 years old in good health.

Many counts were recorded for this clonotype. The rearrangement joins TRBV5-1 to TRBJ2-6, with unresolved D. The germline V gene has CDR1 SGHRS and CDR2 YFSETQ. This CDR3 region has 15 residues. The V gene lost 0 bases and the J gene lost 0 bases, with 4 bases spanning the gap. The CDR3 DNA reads TGCGCCAGCAGCTTGGATCTCTCTGGGGCCAACGTCCTGACTTTC. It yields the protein CASSLDLSGANVLTF.

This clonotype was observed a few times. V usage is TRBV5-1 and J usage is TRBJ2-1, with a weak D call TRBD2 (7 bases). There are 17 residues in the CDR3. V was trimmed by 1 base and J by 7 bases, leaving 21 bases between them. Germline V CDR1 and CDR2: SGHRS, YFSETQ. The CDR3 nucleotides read TGCGCCAGCAGCTTGTCATCAAAGAGGGGGGGCGTAAATGAGCAGTTCTTC. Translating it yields CASSLSSKRGGVNEQFF.

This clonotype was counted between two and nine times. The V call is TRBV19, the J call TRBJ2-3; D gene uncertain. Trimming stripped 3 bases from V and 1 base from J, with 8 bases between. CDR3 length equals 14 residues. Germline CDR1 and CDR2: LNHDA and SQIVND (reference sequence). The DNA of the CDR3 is TGTGCCAGTAGTATCCCGTCAGGCACAGATACGCAGTATTTT. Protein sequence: CASSIPSGTDTQYF.

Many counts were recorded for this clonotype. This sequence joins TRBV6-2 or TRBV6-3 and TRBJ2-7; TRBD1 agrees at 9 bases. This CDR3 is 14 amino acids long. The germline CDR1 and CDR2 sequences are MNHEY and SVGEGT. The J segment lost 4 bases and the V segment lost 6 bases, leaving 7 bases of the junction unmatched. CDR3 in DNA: TGTGCCAGCAGCCCTCGGACAGGGGCTTACGAGCAGTACTTC. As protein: CASSPRTGAYEQYF.

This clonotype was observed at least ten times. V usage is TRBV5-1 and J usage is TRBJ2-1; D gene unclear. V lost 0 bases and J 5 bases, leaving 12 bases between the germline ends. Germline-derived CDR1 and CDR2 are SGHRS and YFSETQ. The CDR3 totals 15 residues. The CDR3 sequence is CASSLDGSPHNEQFF. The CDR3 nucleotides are TGCGCCAGCAGCTTGGATGGGTCTCCCCACAATGAGCAGTTCTTC.

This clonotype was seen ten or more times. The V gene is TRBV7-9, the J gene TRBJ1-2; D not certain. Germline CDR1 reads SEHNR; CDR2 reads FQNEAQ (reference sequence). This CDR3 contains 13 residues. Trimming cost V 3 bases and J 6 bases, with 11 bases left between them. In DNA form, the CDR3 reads TGTGCCAGCAGCTTCGGGGTGGTCGATGGCTACACCTTC. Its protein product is CASSFGVVDGYTF.

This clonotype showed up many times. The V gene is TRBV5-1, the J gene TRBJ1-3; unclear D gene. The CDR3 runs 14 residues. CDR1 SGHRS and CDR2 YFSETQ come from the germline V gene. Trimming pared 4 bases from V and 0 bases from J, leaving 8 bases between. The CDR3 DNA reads TGCGCCAGCAGCCGCGATACCTCTGGAAACACCATATATTTT. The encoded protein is CASSRDTSGNTIYF.

CDR3 sequence: CASTSGGGSQETQYF. The CDR3 DNA reads TGTGCCAGCACCTCAGGAGGGGGCTCCCAAGAGACCCAGTACTTC. The chain employs TRBV11-3 and TRBJ2-5; D is perhaps TRBD1 (7 bases). In germline, CDR1 is SGHNT, CDR2 YENEEA. This CDR3 is 15 amino acids long. V was shortened by 7 bases and J by 1 base, with 16 bases between the two germline ends.

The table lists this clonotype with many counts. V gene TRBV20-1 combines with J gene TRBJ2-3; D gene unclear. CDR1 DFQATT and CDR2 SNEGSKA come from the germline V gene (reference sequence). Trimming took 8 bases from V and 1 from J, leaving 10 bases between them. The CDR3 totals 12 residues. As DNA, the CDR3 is TGCAGTACGGGCGGAGGCACAGATACGCAGTATTTT. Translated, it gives CSTGGGTDTQYF.

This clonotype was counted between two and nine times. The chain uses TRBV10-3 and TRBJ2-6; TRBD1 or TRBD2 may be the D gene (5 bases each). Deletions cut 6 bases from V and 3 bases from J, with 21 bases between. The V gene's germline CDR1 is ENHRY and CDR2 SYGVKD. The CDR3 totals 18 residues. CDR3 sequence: CAIRGPGPDEVGANVLTF. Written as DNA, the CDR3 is TGTGCCATCAGGGGCCCGGGACCCGATGAAGTTGGGGCCAACGTCCTGACTTTC.

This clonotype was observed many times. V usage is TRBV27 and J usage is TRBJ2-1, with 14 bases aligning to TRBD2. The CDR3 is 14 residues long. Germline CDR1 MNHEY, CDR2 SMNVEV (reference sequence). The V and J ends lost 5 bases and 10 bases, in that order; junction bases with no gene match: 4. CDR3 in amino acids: CASSVGLAGDEQFF. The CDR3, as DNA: TGTGCCAGCAGTGTGGGACTAGCGGGAGACGAGCAGTTCTTC.

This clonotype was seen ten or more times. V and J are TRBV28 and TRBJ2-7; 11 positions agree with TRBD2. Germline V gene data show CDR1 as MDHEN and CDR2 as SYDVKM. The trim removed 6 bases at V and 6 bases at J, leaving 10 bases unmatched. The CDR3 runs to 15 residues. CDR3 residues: CASRGSGRAPGEQYF. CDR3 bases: TGTGCCAGCAGGGGTAGCGGGAGGGCCCCGGGCGAGCAGTACTTC.

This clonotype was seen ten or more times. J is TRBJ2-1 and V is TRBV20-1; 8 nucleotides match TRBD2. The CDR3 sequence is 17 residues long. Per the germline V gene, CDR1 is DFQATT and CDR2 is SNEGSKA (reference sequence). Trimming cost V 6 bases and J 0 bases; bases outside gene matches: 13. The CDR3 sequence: CSAPSPGSGVSYNEQFF. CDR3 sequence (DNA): TGCAGTGCCCCCTCTCCGGGTAGCGGGGTCTCCTACAATGAGCAGTTCTTC.

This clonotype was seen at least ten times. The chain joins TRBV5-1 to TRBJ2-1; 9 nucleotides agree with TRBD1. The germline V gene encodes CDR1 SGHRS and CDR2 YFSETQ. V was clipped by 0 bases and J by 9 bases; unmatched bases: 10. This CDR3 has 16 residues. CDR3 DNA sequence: TGCGCCAGCAGCTTGGTGGGGGGGGACAGGGCCGCTGAGCAGTTCTTC. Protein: CASSLVGGDRAAEQFF.

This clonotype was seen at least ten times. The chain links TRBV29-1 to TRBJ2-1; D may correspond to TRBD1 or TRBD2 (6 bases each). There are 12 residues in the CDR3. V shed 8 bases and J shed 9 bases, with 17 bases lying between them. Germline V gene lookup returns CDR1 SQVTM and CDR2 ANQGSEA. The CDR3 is CSLTRGASEQFF. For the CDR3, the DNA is TGCAGCCTAACGAGGGGGGCGAGTGAGCAGTTCTTC.

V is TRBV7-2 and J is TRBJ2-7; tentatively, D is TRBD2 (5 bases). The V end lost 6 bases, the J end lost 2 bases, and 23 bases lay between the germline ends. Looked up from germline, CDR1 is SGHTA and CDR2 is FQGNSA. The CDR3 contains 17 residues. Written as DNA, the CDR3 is TGTGCCAGCAGTTATAGAGCTTCGGGGAGATCCACCTACGAGCAGTACTTC. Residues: CASSYRASGRSTYEQYF. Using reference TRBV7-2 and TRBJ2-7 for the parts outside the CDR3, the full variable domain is GAGVSQSPSNKVTEKGKDVELRCDPISGHTALYWYRQSLGQGLEFLIYFQGNSAPDKSGLPSDRFSAERTGGSVSTLTIQRTQQEDSAVYLCASSYRASGRSTYEQYFGPGTRLTVT.

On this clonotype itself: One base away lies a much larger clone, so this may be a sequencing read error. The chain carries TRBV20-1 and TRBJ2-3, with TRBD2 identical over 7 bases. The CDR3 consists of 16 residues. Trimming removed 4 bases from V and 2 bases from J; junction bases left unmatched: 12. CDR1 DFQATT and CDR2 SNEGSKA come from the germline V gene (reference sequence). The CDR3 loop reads CSAIVGGRSTTDTQYF. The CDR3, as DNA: TGCAGTGCTATAGTGGGAGGGCGCAGTACCACAGATACGCAGTATTTT.

The CDR3 loop reads CASSRIAGGPTNEQFF. The DNA for the CDR3 is TGTGCCAGCAGCCGTATAGCGGGAGGGCCAACCAATGAGCAGTTCTTC. The chain recombines TRBV14 with TRBJ2-1; 11 bases agree with TRBD2. V gave up 4 bases and J gave up 6 bases; unmatched junction bases: 8. CDR1 and CDR2 (germline): SGHDN, FVKESK. This CDR3 has 16 amino acids.

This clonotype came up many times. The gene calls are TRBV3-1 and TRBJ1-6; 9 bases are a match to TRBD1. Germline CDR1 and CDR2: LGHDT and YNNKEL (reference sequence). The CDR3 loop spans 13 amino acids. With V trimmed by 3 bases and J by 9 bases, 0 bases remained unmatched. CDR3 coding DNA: TGTGCCAGCAGCCAGACAGGGGGTTCACCCCTCCACTTT. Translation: CASSQTGGSPLHF.

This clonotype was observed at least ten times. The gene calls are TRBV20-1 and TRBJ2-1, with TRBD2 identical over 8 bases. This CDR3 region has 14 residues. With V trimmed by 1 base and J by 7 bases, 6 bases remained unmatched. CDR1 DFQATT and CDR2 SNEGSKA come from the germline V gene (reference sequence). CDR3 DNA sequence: TGCAGTGCTAGAGTGGTAGCGGGAAATAATGAGCAGTTCTTC. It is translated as CSARVVAGNNEQFF.

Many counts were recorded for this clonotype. CDR3 sequence reads: CASSSMTGGLNGEQYF. In DNA, the CDR3 is TGCGCCAGCAGCTCAATGACGGGGGGACTTAACGGCGAGCAGTACTTC. This rearrangement joins TRBV5-1 to TRBJ2-7; 7 bases line up with TRBD2. This CDR3 region has 16 residues. Looked up from germline, CDR1 is SGHRS and CDR2 is YFSETQ. The V segment lost 3 bases and the J segment 6 bases; nucleotides outside the gene matches: 15. The full variable domain, completed using reference TRBV5-1 and TRBJ2-7, is KAGVTQTPRYLIKTRGQQVTLSCSPISGHRSVSWYQQTPGQGLQFLFEYFSETQRNKGNFPGRFSGRQFSNSRSEMNVSTLELGDSALYLCASSSMTGGLNGEQYFGPGTRLTVT.

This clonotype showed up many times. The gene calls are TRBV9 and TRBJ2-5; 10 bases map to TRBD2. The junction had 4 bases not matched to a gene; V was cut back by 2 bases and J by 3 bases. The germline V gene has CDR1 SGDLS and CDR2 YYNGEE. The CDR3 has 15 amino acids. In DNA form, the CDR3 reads TGTGCCAGCAGCGTGGGACTAGCGTGGGAAGAGACCCAGTACTTC. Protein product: CASSVGLAWEETQYF.

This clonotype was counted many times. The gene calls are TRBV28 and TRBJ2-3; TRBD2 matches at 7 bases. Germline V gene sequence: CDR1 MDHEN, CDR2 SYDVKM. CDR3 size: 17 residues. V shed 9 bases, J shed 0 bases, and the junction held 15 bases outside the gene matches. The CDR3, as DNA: TGTGCCAGTCCTCCTTGGGCTAGCGGACCTAGCACAGATACGCAGTATTTT. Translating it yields CASPPWASGPSTDTQYF. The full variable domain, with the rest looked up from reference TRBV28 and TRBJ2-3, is DVKVTQSSRYLVKRTGEKVFLECVQDMDHENMFWYRQDPGLGLRLIYFSYDVKMKEKGDIPEGYSVSREKKERFSLILESASTNQTSMYLCASPPWASGPSTDTQYFGPGTRLTVL.

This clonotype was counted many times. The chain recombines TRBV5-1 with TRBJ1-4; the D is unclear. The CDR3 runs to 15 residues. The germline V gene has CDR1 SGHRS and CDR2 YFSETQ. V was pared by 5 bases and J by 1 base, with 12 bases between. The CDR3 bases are TGCGCCAGCAGTGCGGGGTACGGAACTAATGAAAAACTGTTTTTT. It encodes CASSAGYGTNEKLFF.

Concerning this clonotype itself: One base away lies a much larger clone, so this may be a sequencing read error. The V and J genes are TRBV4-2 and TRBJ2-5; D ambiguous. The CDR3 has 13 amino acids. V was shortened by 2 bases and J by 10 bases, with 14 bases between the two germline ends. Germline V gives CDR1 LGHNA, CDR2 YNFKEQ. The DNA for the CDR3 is TGTGCCAGCAGCCAATCCAGTACTCGCCGCCAGTACTTC. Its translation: CASSQSSTRRQYF.